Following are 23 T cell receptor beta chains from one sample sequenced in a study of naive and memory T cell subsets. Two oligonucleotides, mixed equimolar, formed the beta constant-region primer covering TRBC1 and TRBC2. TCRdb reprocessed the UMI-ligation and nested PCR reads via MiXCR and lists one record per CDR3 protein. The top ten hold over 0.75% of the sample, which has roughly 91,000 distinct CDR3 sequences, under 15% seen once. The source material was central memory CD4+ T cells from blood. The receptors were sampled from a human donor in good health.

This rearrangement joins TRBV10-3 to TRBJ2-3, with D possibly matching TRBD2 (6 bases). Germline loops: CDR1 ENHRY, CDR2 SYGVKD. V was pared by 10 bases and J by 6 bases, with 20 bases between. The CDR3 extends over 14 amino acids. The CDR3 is CATRTPEGTDTQYF. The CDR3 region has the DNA TGTGCCACGAGGACACCGGAGGGTACCGATACGCAGTATTTT.

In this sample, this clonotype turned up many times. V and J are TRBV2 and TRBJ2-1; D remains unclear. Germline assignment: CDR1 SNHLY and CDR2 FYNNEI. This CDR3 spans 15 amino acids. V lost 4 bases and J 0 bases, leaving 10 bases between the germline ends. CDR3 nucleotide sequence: TGTGCCAGCAGTGTTGGTTTCAGCTCCTACAATGAGCAGTTCTTC. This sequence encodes CASSVGFSSYNEQFF.

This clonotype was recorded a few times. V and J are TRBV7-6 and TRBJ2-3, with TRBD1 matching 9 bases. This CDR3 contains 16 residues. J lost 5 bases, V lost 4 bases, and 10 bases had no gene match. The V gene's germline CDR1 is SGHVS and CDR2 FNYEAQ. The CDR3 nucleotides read TGTGCCAGCAGCTCTCGGACAGGGGCAGCGATAGATACGCAGTATTTT. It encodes CASSSRTGAAIDTQYF.

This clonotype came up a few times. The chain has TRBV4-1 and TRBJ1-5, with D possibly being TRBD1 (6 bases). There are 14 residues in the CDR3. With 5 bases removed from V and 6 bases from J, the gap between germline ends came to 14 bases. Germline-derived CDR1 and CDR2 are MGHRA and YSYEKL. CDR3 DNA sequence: TGCGCCAGCAGCGACCTCCCCAGGGGTCAGCCCCAGCATTTT. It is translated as CASSDLPRGQPQHF.

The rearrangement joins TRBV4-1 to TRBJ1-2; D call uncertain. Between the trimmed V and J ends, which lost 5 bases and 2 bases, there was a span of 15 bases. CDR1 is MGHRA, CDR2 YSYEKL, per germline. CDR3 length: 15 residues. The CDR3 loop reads CASSDRALGNYGYTF. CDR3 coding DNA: TGCGCCAGCAGCGACCGGGCCTTAGGAAACTATGGCTACACCTTC.

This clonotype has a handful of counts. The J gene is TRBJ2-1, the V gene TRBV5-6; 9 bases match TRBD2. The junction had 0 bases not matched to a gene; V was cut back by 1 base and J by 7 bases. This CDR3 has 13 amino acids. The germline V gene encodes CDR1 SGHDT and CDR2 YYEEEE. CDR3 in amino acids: CASSLTSGNEQFF. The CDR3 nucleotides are TGTGCCAGCAGCTTGACTAGCGGGAATGAGCAGTTCTTC. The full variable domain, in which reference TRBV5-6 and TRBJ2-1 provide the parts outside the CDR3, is DAGVTQSPTHLIKTRGQQVTLRCSPKSGHDTVSWYQQALGQGPQFIFQYYEEEERQRGNFPDRFSGHQFPNYSSELNVNALLLGDSALYLCASSLTSGNEQFFGPGTRLTVL.

The chain's CDR3 is CASSAYPQGLWATNEKLFF. In DNA form, the CDR3 reads TGTGCCAGCAGCGCGTACCCACAGGGATTGTGGGCAACTAATGAAAAACTGTTTTTT. The gene calls are TRBV7-6 and TRBJ1-4, with a weak D call TRBD1 (6 bases). V lost 5 bases and J 0 bases, leaving 22 bases between the germline ends. The CDR3 totals 19 residues. Per germline, CDR1 SGHVS and CDR2 FNYEAQ. Full variable domain (outside the CDR3, taken from reference TRBV7-6 and TRBJ1-4): GAGVSQSPRYKVTKRGQDVALRCDPISGHVSLYWYRQALGQGPEFLTYFNYEAQQDKSGLPNDRFSAERPEGSISTLTIQRTEQRDSAMYRCASSAYPQGLWATNEKLFFGSGTQLSVL.

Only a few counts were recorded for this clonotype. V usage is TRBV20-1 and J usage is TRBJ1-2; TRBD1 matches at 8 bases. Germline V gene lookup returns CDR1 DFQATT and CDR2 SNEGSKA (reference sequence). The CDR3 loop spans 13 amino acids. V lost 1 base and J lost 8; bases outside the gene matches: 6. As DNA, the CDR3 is TGCAGTGCTAGAGGGACAGGGTCGCGGGGCTACACCTTC. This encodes CSARGTGSRGYTF.

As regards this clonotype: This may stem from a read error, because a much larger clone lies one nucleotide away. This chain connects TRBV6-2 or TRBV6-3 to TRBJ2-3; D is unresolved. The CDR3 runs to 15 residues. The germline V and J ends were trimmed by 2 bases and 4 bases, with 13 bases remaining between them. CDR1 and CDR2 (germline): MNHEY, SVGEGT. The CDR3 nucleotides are TGTGCCAGCAGTTACGGGCTTAGCCAAGCAGATACGCAGTATTTT. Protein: CASSYGLSQADTQYF.

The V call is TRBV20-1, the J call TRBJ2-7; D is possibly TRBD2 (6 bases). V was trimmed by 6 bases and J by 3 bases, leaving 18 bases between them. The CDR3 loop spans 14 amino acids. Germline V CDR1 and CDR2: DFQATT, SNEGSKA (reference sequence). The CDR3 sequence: CSAPAASVGYEQYF. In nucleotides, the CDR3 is TGCAGTGCCCCAGCGGCTAGCGTTGGCTACGAGCAGTACTTC.

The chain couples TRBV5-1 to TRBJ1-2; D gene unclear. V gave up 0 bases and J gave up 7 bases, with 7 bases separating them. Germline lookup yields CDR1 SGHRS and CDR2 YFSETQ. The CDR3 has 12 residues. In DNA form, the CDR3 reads TGCGCCAGCAGCTTGGACGCCAGTGGCTACACCTTC. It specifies CASSLDASGYTF.

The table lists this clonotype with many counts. CDR3 nucleotides: TGTGCCAGCAGTTCGGGGTCGAACACCGGGGAGCTGTTTTTT. Its protein is CASSSGSNTGELFF. The chain recombines TRBV7-3 with TRBJ2-2; D possibly corresponds to TRBD2 (5 bases). Germline CDR1 and CDR2: SGHTA and FQGTGA. The CDR3 is 14 amino acids. Trimming stripped 6 bases from V and 0 bases from J, with 8 bases between.

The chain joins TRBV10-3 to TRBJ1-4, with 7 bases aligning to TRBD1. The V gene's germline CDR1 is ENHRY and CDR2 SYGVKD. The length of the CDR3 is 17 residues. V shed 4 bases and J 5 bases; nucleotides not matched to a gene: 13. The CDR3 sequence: CAISAGPTTGANEKLFF. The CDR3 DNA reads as TGTGCCATCAGTGCAGGACCGACCACAGGGGCCAATGAAAAACTGTTTTTT.

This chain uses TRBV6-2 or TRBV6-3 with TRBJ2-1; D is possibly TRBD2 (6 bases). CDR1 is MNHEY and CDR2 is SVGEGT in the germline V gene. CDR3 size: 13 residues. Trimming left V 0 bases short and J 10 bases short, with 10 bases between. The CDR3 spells CASSYSAGSEQFF. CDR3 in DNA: TGTGCCAGCAGTTACTCTGCGGGAAGCGAGCAGTTCTTC.

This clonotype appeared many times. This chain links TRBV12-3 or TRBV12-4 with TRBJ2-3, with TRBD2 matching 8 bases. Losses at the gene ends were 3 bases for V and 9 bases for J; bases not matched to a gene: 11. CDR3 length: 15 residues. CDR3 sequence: CASSFSSGSMFTQYF. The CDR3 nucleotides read TGTGCCAGCAGTTTCTCAAGCGGGAGTATGTTCACGCAGTATTTT.

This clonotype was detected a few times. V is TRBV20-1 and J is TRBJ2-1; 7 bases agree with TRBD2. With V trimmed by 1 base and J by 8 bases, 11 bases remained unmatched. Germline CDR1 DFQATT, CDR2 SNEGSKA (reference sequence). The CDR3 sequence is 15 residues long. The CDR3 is CSARVWREGLDEQFF. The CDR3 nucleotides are TGCAGTGCTAGAGTTTGGAGGGAGGGCCTCGATGAGCAGTTCTTC.

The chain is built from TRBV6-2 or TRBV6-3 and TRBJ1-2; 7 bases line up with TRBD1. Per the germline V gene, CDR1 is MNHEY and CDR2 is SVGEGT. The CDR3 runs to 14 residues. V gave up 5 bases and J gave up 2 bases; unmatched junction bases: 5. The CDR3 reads CASSPLDRNYGYTF. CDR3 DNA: TGTGCCAGCAGTCCATTGGACAGGAACTATGGCTACACCTTC.

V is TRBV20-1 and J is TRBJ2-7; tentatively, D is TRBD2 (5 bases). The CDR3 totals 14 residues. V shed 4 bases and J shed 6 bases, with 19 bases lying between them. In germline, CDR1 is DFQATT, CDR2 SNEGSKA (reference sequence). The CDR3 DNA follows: TGCAGTGCTACAACGGGGAACCCCTCTCGCGAGCAGTACTTC. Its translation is CSATTGNPSREQYF.

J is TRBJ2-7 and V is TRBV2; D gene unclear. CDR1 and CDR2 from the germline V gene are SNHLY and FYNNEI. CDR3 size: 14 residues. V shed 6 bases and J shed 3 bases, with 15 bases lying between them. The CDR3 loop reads CASRSPSSGYEQYF. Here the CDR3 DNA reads TGTGCCAGCAGAAGCCCGTCATCAGGCTACGAGCAGTACTTC.

DNA of the CDR3: TGCGCCAGCAGCAGGACTGACAACACTGAAGCTTTCTTT. It translates to CASSRTDNTEAFF. This chain joins TRBV5-1 and TRBJ1-1, with D unclear. V lost 4 bases and J lost 2, with 9 bases in between. The length of the CDR3 is 13 residues. Germline-derived CDR1 and CDR2 are SGHRS and YFSETQ.

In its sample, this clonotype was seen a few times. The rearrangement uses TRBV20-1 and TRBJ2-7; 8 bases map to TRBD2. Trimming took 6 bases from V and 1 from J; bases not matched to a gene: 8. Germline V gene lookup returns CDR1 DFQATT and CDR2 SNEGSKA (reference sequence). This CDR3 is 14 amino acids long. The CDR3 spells CSAMTSVTSYEQYF. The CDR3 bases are TGCAGTGCCATGACTAGCGTGACGTCCTACGAGCAGTACTTC.

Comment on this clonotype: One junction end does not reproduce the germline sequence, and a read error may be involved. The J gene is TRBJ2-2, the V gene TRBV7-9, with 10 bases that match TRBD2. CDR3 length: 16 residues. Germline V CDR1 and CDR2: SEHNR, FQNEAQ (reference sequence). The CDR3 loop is CASSSPRTSGTGELLF. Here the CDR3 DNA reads TGTGCCAGCAGCTCCCCCCGGACTAGCGGCACCGGGGAGCTGCTTTTT.

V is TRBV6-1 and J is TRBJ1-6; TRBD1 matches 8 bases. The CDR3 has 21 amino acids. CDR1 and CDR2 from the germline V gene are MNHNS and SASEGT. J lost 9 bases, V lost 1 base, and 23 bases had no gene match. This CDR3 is CASSEVRAKGQGARVRSPLHF. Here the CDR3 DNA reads TGTGCCAGCAGTGAAGTTCGCGCGAAGGGGCAGGGGGCTAGAGTGCGTTCACCCCTCCACTTT.